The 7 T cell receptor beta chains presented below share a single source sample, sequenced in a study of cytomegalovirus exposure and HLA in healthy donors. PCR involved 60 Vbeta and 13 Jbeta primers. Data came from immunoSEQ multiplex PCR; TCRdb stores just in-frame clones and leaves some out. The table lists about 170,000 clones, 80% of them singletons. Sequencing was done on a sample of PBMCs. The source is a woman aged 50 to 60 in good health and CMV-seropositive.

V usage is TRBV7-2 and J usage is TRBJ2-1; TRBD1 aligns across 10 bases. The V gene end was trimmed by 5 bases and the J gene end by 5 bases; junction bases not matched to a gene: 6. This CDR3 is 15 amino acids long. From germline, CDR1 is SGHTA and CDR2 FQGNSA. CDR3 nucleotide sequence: TGTGCCAGCAGCCCGACAGGGGGCGGAAACAATGAGCAGTTCTTC. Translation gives CASSPTGGGNNEQFF.

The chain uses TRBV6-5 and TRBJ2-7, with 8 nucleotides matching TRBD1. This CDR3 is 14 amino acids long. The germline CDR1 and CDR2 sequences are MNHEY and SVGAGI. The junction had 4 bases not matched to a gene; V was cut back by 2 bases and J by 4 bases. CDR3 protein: CASSYGTGKYEQYF. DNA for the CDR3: TGTGCCAGCAGTTACGGGACAGGCAAGTACGAGCAGTACTTC.

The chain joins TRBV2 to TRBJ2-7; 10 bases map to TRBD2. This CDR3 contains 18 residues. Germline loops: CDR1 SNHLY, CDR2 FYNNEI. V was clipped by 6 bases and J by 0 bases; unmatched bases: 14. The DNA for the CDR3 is TGTGCCAGCAGGCCCGGACTAGCGGAACACTCGAGCTCCTACGAGCAGTACTTC. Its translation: CASRPGLAEHSSSYEQYF.

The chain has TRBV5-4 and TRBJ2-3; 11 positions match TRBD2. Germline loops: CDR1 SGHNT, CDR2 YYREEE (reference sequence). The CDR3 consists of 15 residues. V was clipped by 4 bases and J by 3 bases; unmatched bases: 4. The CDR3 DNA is TGTGCCAGCAGCCCCGGGACTAGCGGTACAGATACGCAGTATTTT. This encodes CASSPGTSGTDTQYF.

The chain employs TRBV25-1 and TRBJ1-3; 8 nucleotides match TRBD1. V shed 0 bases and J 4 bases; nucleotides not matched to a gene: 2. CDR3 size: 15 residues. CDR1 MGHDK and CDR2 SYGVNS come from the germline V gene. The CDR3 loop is CASSEYQGAGNTIYF. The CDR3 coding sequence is TGTGCCAGCAGTGAATACCAGGGGGCGGGAAACACCATATATTTT.

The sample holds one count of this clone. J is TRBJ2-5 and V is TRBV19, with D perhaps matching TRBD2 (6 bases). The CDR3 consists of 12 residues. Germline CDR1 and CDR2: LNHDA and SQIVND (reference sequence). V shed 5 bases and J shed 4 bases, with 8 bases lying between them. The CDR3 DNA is TGTGCCAGTAGTTTTAGCGGAGAGACCCAGTACTTC. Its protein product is CASSFSGETQYF.

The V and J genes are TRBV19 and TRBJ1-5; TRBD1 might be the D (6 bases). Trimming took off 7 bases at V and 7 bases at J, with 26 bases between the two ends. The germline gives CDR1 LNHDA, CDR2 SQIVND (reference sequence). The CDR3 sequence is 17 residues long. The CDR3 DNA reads TGTGCCAGTACCCCGAGGGTAGGGCAGGGGTCGGGGCAGCCCCAGCATTTT. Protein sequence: CASTPRVGQGSGQPQHF.